This TCR beta chain was sequenced during a study of T-cell reconstitution after alpha-beta-depleted transplantation in children. Preparation of the TCRbeta library was carried out with unique molecular identifiers. TCRdb reanalysed the PCR reads using MiXCR and keeps one entry per CDR3 protein. The sample carries 100,000 to 120,000 distinct CDR3 sequences, about 9.3% recorded once. This CDR3 is 14 amino acids long. Trimming took 7 bases from V and 6 from J, leaving 16 bases between them. In germline, CDR1 is MDHEN, CDR2 SYDVKM. This clonotype was recorded at least ten times. Specimen: PBMCs from the stem cell graft donor, collected from the stem cell graft. This TCR was recovered from a human donor who donated a stem cell graft to a child with acute lymphoblastic leukemia. The chain combines TRBV28 with TRBJ1-5; unclear D gene. The CDR3 here is CASTLGTGIQPQHF. The CDR3 DNA sequence: TGTGCCAGCACCCTTGGAACGGGGATTCAGCCCCAGCATTTT. The variable domain in full, with the rest retrieved from reference TRBV28 and TRBJ1-5, is DVKVTQSSRYLVKRTGEKVFLECVQDMDHENMFWYRQDPGLGLRLIYFSYDVKMKEKGDIPEGYSVSREKKERFSLILESASTNQTSMYLCASTLGTGIQPQHFGDGTRLSIL.